This paragraph covers one TCR beta chain sequence. Its target is unknown. MiXCR, run by TCRdb on the reads, gives a single entry per CDR3 protein. The sample has over 150,000 distinct CDR3 sequences; approximately 15% are singletons. The CDR3 sequence is 13 residues long. Germline CDR1 is DFQATT and CDR2 is SNEGSKA (reference sequence). Trimming took 5 bases from V and 6 from J; bases not matched to a gene: 6. These data belong to a study of T cell repertoires in cytomegalovirus infection. Study-wide results and caveats: What dominated the ex vivo response were HLA-C-restricted CMV-specific TCR beta clonotypes.

Sequencing was done on a sample of PBMCs. The chain joins TRBV20-1 to TRBJ2-7; 11 bases line up with TRBD1. The receptor comes from a human donor in good health (CMV status not recorded). Some clones in this sample may be carry-over from other donors' samples. This chain's CDR3 is CSAWGQGGGEQYF. The CDR3 region has the DNA TGCAGTGCTTGGGGACAGGGGGGTGGCGAGCAGTACTTC.